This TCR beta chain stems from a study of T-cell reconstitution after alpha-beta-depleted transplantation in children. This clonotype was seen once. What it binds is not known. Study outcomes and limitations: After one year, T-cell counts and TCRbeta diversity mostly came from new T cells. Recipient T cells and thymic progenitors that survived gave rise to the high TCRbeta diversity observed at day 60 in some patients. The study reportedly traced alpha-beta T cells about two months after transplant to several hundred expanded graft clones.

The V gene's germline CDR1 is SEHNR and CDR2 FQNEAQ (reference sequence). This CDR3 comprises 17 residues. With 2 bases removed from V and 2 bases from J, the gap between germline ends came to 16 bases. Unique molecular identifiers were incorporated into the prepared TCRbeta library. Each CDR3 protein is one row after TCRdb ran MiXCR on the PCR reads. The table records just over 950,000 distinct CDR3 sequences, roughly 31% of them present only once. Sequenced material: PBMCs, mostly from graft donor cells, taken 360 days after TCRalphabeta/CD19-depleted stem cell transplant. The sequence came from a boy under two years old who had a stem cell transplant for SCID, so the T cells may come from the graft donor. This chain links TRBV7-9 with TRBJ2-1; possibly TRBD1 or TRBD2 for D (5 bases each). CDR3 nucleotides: TGTGCCAGCAGCTTAAGGGTGGTCCGGGACGCCTACAATGAGCAGTTCTTC. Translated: CASSLRVVRDAYNEQFF.